This record looks at one T cell receptor beta chain sequence and its context. What it binds is not known. Trimming cost V 4 bases and J 4 bases, with 9 bases left between them. This CDR3 has 13 residues. The germline V gene encodes CDR1 SGHTS and CDR2 YDEGEE. The data are from a study of cytomegalovirus exposure and HLA in healthy donors. Findings and limits, study-wide: In vitro confirmation showed three CMV-associated chains to be CMV antigen specific. The analysis excluded some indistinguishable V segments, including TRBV6-2 and TRBV6-3.

The study ran its PCR with 60 Vbeta and 13 Jbeta primers. Here immunoSEQ multiplex PCR was the method, and the copy in TCRdb shows in-frame clones only, minus some. The sample gives approximately 170,000 clones, about 77% of which show up once; about 4.6% is in the top ten. V and J are TRBV5-8 and TRBJ1-3; D not resolved. The sequenced material came from PBMCs. The clonotype was recovered from a man aged 25-40 years in good health and CMV-seropositive. The CDR3 nucleotides are TGTGCCAGCAGCAGCGGGTGGGGAAACACCATATATTTT. Translating gives CASSSGWGNTIYF.